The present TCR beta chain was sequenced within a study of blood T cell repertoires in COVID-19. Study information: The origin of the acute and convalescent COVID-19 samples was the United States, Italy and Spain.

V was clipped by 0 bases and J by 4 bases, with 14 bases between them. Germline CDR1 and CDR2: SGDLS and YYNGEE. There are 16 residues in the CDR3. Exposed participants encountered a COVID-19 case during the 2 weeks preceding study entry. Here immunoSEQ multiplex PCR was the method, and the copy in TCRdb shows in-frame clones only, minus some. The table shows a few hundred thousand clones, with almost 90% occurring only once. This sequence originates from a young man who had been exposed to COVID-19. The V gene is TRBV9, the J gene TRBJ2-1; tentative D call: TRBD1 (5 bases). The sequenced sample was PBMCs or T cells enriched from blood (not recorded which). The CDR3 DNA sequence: TGTGCCAGCAGCGTAGCTGAGACAGTTGCTTACAATGAGCAGTTCTTC. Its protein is CASSVAETVAYNEQFF.